This TCR beta chain was captured by sequencing in a study of graft-versus-host responses after intestinal transplantation. Study-wide context: Recipients received multivisceral, liver-intestinal, or isolated intestinal transplants.

As regards this clone: Its antigen is unidentified.

CDR1 SGDLS and CDR2 YYNGEE come from the germline V gene. CDR3 size: 13 residues. V was clipped by 4 bases and J by 6 bases, with 12 bases between them. The table came from immunoSEQ multiplex PCR; TCRdb's copy has only in-frame clones and leaves some out. The table shows about 86,000 clones, with about 88% occurring only once. The receptor comes from a human donor who was the organ donor for an intestinal transplant. The sequencing here drew on unstimulated CD4+ T cells sorted from spleen or lymph node cells, taken before transplant. The chain joins TRBV9 to TRBJ2-3; tentative D call: TRBD2 (5 bases). The DNA of the CDR3 is TGTGCCAGCAGCACTAGACCCCCGGATACGCAGTATTTT. This encodes CASSTRPPDTQYF.